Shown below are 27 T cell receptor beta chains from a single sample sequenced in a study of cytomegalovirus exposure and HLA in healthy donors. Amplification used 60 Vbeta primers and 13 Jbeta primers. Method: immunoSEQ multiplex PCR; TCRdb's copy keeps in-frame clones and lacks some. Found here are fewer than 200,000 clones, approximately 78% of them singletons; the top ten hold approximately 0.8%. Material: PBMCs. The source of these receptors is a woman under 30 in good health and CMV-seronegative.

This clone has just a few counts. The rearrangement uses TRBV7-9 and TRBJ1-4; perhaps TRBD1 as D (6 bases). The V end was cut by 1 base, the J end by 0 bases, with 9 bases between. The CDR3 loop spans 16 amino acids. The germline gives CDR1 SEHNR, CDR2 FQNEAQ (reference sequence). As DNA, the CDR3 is TGTGCCAGCAGCTTAGGAGGGGGTGCAACTAATGAAAAACTGTTTTTT. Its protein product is CASSLGGGATNEKLFF.

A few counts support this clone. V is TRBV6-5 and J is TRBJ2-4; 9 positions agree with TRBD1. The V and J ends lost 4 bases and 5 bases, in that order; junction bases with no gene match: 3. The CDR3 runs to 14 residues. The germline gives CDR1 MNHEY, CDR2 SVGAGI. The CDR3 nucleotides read TGTGCCAGCAGTTCCTGGACAGGGGAAAACATTCAGTACTTC. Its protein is CASSSWTGENIQYF.

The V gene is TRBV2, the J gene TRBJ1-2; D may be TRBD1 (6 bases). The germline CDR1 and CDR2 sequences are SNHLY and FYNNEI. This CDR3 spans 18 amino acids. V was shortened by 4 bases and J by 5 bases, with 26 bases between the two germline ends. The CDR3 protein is CASSAGGPRMTRTYGYTF. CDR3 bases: TGTGCCAGCAGTGCCGGGGGGCCACGGATGACTCGGACGTATGGCTACACCTTC.

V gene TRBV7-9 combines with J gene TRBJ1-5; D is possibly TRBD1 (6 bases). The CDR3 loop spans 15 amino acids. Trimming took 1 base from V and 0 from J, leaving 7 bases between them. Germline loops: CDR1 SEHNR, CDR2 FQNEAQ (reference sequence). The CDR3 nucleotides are TGTGCCAGCAGCTTAGGACAGGTTAGCAATCAGCCCCAGCATTTT. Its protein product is CASSLGQVSNQPQHF.

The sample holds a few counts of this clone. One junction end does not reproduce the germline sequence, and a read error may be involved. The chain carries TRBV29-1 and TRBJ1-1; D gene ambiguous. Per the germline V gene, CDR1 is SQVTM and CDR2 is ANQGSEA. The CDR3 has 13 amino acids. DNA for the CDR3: TGCAGCGTCGAAGTAGAGTTAGACACTGAAGCTTTCTTT. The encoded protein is CSVEVELDTEAFF.

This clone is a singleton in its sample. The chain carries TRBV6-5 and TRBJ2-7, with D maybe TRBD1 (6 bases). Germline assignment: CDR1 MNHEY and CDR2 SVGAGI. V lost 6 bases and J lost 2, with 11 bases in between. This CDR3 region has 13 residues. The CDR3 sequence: CASRKDSPYEQYF. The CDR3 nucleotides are TGTGCCAGCAGAAAGGACAGCCCCTACGAGCAGTACTTC.

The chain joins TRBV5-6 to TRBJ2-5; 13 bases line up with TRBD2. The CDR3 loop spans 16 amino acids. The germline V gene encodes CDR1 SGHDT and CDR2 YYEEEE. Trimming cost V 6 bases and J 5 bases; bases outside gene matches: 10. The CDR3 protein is CASTQVGLAGSETQYF. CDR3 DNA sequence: TGTGCCAGCACCCAAGTGGGACTAGCGGGATCGGAGACCCAGTACTTC.

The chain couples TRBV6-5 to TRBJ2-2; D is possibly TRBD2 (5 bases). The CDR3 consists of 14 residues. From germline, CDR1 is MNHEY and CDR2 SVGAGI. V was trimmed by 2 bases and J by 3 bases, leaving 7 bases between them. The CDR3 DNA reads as TGTGCCAGCAGTTACACGGGGTACACCGGGGAGCTGTTTTTT. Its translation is CASSYTGYTGELFF.

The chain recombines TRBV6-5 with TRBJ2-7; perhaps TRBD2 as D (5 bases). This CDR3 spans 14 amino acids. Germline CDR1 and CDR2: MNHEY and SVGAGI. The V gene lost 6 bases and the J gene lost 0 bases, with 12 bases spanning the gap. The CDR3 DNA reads TGTGCCAGCAGAAGGACGGGAAGCTCCTACGAGCAGTACTTC. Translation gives CASRRTGSSYEQYF.

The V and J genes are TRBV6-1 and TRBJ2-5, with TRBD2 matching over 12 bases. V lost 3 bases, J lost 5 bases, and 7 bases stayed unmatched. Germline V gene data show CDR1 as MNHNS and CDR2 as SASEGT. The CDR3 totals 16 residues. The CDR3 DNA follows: TGTGCCAGCAGTGACCCTAGCGGGAGGGCCCGCGAGACCCAGTACTTC. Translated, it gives CASSDPSGRARETQYF.

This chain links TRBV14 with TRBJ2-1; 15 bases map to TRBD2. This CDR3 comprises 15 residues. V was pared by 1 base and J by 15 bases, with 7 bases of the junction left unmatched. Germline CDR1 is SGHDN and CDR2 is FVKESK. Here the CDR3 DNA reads TGTGCCAGCAGCCAAGTTCGGACTAGCGGGAGGGGGCTGTTCTTC. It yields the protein CASSQVRTSGRGLFF.

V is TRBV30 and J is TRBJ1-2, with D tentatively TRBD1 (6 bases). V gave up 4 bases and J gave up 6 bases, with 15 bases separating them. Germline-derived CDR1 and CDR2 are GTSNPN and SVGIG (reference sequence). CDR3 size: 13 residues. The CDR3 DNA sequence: TGTGCCTGGACGCAGGGGCAATACGATGGCTACACCTTC. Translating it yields CAWTQGQYDGYTF. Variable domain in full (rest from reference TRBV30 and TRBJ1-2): SQTIHQWPATLVQPVGSPLSLECTVEGTSNPNLYWYRQAAGRGLQLLFYSVGIGQISSEVPQNLSASRPQDRQFILSSKKLLLSDSGFYLCAWTQGQYDGYTFGSGTRLTVV.

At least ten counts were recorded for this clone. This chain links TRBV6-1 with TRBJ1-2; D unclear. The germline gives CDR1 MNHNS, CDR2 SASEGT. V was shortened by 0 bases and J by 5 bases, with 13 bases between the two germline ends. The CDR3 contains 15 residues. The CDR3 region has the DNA TGTGCCAGCAGTGAAGCGATGGAAGGAGGGTATGGCTACACCTTC. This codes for CASSEAMEGGYGYTF.

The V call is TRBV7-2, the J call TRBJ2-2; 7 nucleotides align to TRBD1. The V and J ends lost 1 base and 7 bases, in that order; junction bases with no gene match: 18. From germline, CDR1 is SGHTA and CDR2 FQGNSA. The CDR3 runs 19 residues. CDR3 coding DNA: TGTGCCAGCAGCTTAGGATTTACCCTCGGACAGGCGCGCGGCGGGGAGCTGTTTTTT. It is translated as CASSLGFTLGQARGGELFF.

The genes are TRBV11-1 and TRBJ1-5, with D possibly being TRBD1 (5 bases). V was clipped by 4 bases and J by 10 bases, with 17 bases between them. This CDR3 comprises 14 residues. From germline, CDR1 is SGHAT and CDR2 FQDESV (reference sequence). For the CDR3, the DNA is TGTGCCAGCAGCTCCCACCAGGATACAGGTCCCCAGCATTTT. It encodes CASSSHQDTGPQHF. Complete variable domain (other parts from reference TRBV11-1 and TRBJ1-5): EAEVAQSPRYKITEKSQAVAFWCDPISGHATLYWYRQILGQGPELLVQFQDESVVDDSQLPKDRFSAERLKGVDSTLKIQPAELGDSAMYLCASSSHQDTGPQHFGDGTRLSIL.

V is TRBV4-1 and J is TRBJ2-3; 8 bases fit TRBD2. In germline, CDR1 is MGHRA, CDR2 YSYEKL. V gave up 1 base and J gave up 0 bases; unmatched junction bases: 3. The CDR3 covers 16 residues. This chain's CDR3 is CASSQATGGSTDTQYF. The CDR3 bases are TGCGCCAGCAGCCAAGCCACGGGAGGGAGCACAGATACGCAGTATTTT.

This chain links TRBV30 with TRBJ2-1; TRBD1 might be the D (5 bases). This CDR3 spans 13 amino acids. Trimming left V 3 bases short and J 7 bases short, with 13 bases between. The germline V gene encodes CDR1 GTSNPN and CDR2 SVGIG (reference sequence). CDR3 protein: CAWSGHLRNEQFF. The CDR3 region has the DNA TGTGCCTGGAGCGGACACCTTCGGAATGAGCAGTTCTTC.

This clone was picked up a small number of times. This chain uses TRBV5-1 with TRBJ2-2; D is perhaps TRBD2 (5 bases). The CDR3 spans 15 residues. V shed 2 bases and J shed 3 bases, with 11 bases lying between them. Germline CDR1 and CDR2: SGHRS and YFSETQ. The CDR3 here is CASSFDGLDTGELFF. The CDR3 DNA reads TGCGCCAGCAGCTTTGACGGACTCGACACCGGGGAGCTGTTTTTT.

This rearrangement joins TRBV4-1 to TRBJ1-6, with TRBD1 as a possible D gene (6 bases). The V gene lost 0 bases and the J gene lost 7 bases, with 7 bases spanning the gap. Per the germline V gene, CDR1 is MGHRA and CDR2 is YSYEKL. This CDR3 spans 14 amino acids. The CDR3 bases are TGCGCCAGCAGCCAAGATCAGGGGAATTCACCCCTCCACTTT. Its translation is CASSQDQGNSPLHF.

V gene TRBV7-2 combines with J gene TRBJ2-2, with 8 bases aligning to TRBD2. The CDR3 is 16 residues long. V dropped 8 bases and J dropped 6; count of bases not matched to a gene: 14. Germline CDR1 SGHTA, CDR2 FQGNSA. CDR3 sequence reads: CASSRTSGTNPGELFF. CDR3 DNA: TGTGCCAGCTCCCGTACTAGCGGAACTAACCCCGGGGAGCTGTTTTTT.

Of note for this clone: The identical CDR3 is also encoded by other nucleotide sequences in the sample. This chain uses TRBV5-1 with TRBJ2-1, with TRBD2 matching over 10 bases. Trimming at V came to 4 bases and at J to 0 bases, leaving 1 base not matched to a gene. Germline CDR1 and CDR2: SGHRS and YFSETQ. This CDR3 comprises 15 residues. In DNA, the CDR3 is TGCGCCAGCAGCGCTAGCGGGAGCTCCTACAATGAGCAGTTCTTC. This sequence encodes CASSASGSSYNEQFF.

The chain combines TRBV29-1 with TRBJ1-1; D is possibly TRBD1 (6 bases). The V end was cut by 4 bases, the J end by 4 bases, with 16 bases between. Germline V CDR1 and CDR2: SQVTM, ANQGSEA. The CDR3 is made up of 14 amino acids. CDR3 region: CSVARKTGSTEAFF. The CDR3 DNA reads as TGCAGCGTTGCCCGGAAAACAGGGTCCACTGAAGCTTTCTTT.

CDR3 amino acids: CASSFEREAYEQYF. The DNA for the CDR3 is TGCGCCAGCAGCTTCGAGCGGGAGGCCTACGAGCAGTACTTC. The chain combines TRBV5-1 with TRBJ2-7, with 9 bases matching TRBD2. This CDR3 is 14 amino acids long. Germline lookup yields CDR1 SGHRS and CDR2 YFSETQ. Losses at the gene ends were 2 bases for V and 2 bases for J; bases not matched to a gene: 2.

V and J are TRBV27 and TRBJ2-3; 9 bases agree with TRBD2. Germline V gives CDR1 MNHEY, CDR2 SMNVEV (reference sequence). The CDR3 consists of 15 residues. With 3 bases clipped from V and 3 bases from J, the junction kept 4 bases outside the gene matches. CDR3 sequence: CASSFSGLATDTQYF. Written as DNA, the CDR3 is TGTGCCAGCAGTTTTTCGGGACTAGCTACAGATACGCAGTATTTT.

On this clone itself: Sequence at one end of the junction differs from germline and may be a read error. CDR3 nucleotide sequence: TGTGCCAGCAGCTCCCGCACAGATACACAGTATTTT. Translation: CASSSRTDTQYF. This rearrangement joins TRBV5-4 to TRBJ2-3; D remains ambiguous. Per germline, CDR1 SGHNT and CDR2 YYREEE (reference sequence). CDR3 length equals 12 residues.

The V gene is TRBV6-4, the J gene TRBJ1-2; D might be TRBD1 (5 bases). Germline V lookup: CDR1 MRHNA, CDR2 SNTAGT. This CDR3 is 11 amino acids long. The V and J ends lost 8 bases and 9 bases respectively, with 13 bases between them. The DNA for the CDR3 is TGTGCCAGCGGGAGCGGGGCGAGCTACACCTTC. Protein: CASGSGASYTF.

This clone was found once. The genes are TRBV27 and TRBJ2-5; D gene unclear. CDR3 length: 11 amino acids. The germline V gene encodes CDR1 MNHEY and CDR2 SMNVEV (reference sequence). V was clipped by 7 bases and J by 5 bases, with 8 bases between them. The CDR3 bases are TGTGCCAGCAACAAAACGGAGACCCAGTACTTC. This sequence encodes CASNKTETQYF.